Listed here are 15 T cell receptor beta chains from one sample, sequenced in a study of radiotherapy plus CTLA-4 blockade in lung cancer. Sequencing was performed with immunoSEQ multiplex PCR; in TCRdb, only in-frame clones are kept and a portion is missing. Of around 82,000 clones in the sample, about 80% were seen once. Sequenced here: peripheral blood, sampled from a patient treated with radiotherapy plus ipilimumab. The receptors derive from a human donor with non-small cell lung cancer who had stable disease on radiotherapy plus ipilimumab.

This chain links TRBV30 with TRBJ1-2, with 9 bases fitting TRBD1. Germline loops: CDR1 GTSNPN, CDR2 SVGIG (reference sequence). The V and J ends lost 6 bases and 7 bases, in that order; junction bases with no gene match: 9. The CDR3 is 13 amino acids. This CDR3 reads CACWDRASTGYTF. DNA for the CDR3: TGTGCCTGTTGGGACAGGGCTTCCACTGGCTACACCTTC.

The V gene is TRBV9, the J gene TRBJ2-5; 11 bases are shared with TRBD2. CDR1 SGDLS and CDR2 YYNGEE come from the germline V gene. The CDR3 loop spans 16 amino acids. V shed 0 bases, J shed 4 bases, and the junction held 5 bases outside the gene matches. CDR3 sequence (DNA): TGTGCCAGCAGCGTAGAGACTAGCGGGAAGGGAGAGACCCAGTACTTC. Translating gives CASSVETSGKGETQYF.

The chain combines TRBV19 with TRBJ1-5; D not resolved. Germline-derived CDR1 and CDR2 are LNHDA and SQIVND (reference sequence). The CDR3 runs 13 residues. With 5 bases removed from V and 0 bases from J, the gap between germline ends came to 5 bases. The CDR3 loop is CASSDVSNQPQHF. As DNA, the CDR3 is TGTGCCAGTAGTGACGTTAGCAATCAGCCCCAGCATTTT.

The chain links TRBV7-9 to TRBJ2-7, with D perhaps being TRBD1 or TRBD2 (6 bases each). The CDR3 runs to 14 residues. V shed 5 bases and J shed 4 bases, with 15 bases lying between them. Germline CDR1 reads SEHNR; CDR2 reads FQNEAQ (reference sequence). The CDR3 loop reads CASSTVGGGYEQYF. The CDR3 DNA follows: TGTGCCAGCAGCACAGTCGGGGGCGGTTACGAGCAGTACTTC.

The rearrangement joins TRBV6-6 to TRBJ1-4; D possibly corresponds to TRBD1 (6 bases). Germline V gene data show CDR1 as MNHNY and CDR2 as SVGAGI (reference sequence). Trimming stripped 2 bases from V and 6 bases from J, with 16 bases between. CDR3 size: 16 residues. The CDR3 region is CASSYGQGTLYEKLFF. The CDR3 DNA reads as TGTGCCAGCAGTTACGGTCAGGGGACCTTATATGAAAAACTGTTTTTT.

This sequence joins TRBV18 and TRBJ1-5; D remains ambiguous. V lost 1 base and J 5 bases, leaving 9 bases between the germline ends. Germline loops: CDR1 KGHSH, CDR2 LQKENI. The CDR3 loop spans 14 amino acids. CDR3 nucleotide sequence: TGTGCCAGCTCACCACAGGGCCTCGATCAGCCCCAGCATTTT. Amino acids: CASSPQGLDQPQHF.

This chain joins TRBV6-5 and TRBJ2-3; D is unclear. CDR1 is MNHEY, CDR2 SVGAGI, per germline. The CDR3 has 12 residues. Trimming left V 5 bases short and J 3 bases short, with 6 bases between. CDR3 sequence reads: CASSGKTDTQYF. Written as DNA, the CDR3 is TGTGCCAGCAGTGGTAAAACAGATACGCAGTATTTT.

The chain combines TRBV7-3 with TRBJ2-5; 8 bases agree with TRBD1. The CDR3 covers 15 residues. V gave up 5 bases and J gave up 4 bases; unmatched junction bases: 9. In germline, CDR1 is SGHTA, CDR2 FQGTGA. The CDR3 nucleotides read TGTGCCAGCAGCGCTGGACAGGGAAGGGCAGAGACCCAGTACTTC. This codes for CASSAGQGRAETQYF.

CDR3 nucleotide sequence: TGCGCCAGCAGGAAGGCAGGGCTTACATCCTACGAGCAGTACTTC. Protein sequence: CASRKAGLTSYEQYF. The chain is built from TRBV5-1 and TRBJ2-7, with D perhaps matching TRBD1 (5 bases). From germline, CDR1 is SGHRS and CDR2 YFSETQ. Trimming took off 5 bases at V and 1 base at J, with 16 bases between the two ends. The CDR3 covers 15 residues.

The V gene is TRBV5-1, the J gene TRBJ2-1, with D tentatively TRBD2 (5 bases). Trimming cost V 0 bases and J 0 bases, with 7 bases left between them. CDR1 and CDR2 from the germline V gene are SGHRS and YFSETQ. CDR3 size: 15 residues. The CDR3 nucleotides read TGCGCCAGCAGCTTGGATGGGAGCTCCTACAATGAGCAGTTCTTC. As protein: CASSLDGSSYNEQFF.

The chain combines TRBV5-1 with TRBJ2-7, with 12 bases aligning to TRBD2. Germline CDR1 reads SGHRS; CDR2 reads YFSETQ. The CDR3 loop spans 16 amino acids. V shed 0 bases and J 5 bases; nucleotides not matched to a gene: 6. In DNA form, the CDR3 reads TGCGCCAGCAGCTTGGTAGGGACTAGCGGGCTCGACGAGCAGTACTTC. It is translated as CASSLVGTSGLDEQYF.

The chain joins TRBV29-1 to TRBJ1-2; 8 positions match TRBD1. With V trimmed by 6 bases and J by 0 bases, 3 bases remained unmatched. Germline V gene lookup returns CDR1 SQVTM and CDR2 ANQGSEA. The CDR3 extends over 13 amino acids. CDR3 protein: CSVRDRTNYGYTF. In DNA, the CDR3 is TGCAGCGTCCGGGACAGGACTAACTATGGCTACACCTTC.

J is TRBJ1-5 and V is TRBV19; D is unclear. The CDR3 is 14 residues long. The ends were cut back, 1 base at V and 1 base at J, with 5 bases in the middle. Germline CDR1 reads LNHDA; CDR2 reads SQIVND (reference sequence). Here the CDR3 DNA reads TGTGCCAGTAGTATAGGGCAGAGCAATCAGCCCCAGCATTTT. Its translation is CASSIGQSNQPQHF.

The CDR3 nucleotides are TGTGCCAGCACGATATTGAACACTGAAGCTTTCTTT. The encoded protein is CASTILNTEAFF. This chain links TRBV2 with TRBJ1-1; no clear D. The CDR3 sequence is 12 residues long. Trimming left V 7 bases short and J 0 bases short, with 6 bases between. Germline-derived CDR1 and CDR2 are SNHLY and FYNNEI.

This clone has only a few counts. The rearrangement uses TRBV28 and TRBJ1-4, with D possibly matching TRBD1 (5 bases). Trimming cost V 1 base and J 7 bases, with 10 bases left between them. CDR3 size: 14 residues. CDR1 and CDR2 from the germline V gene are MDHEN and SYDVKM. CDR3 in amino acids: CASSLLGEGEKLFF. CDR3 sequence (DNA): TGTGCCAGCAGTTTATTGGGGGAAGGTGAAAAACTGTTTTTT.